Listed below are T cell receptor beta chains from one sample, sequenced in a study of T cells in Graves' hyperthyroidism and ophthalmopathy. TCRdb fed the multiplex PCR reads into MiXCR, producing one record per CDR3 protein. The table lists roughly 600,000 distinct CDR3 sequences, approximately 14% of them singletons. Sequencing was carried out using blood. The receptors derive from a woman aged 45-65 years with Graves' ophthalmopathy. Both conserved end residues are part of each CDR3. A D gene is named only where the DNA matches it firmly. The size of a clone is reported for some rows only, either as once, few or many, or as a class for expanded clones.

V: TRBV20-1; D: TRBD2; size: many; J: TRBJ2-7; CDR3: CSASDYPQISGRGEQYF; DNA: TGCAGTGCTAGTGACTACCCACAAATAAGCGGGAGGGGCGAGCAGTACTTC
V: TRBV14; D: .; size: .; J: TRBJ1-1; CDR3: CASSPLPMNTEAFF; DNA: TGTGCCAGCAGCCCACTACCTATGAACACTGAAGCTTTCTTT
V: TRBV19; D: .; size: few; J: TRBJ1-2; CDR3: CASSRWRGGNYGYTF; DNA: TGTGCCAGTAGTAGGTGGAGAGGGGGGAACTATGGCTACACCTTC
V: TRBV6-1; D: TRBD1; size: few; J: TRBJ2-1; CDR3: CASRQTGGLYNEQFF; DNA: TGTGCCAGCAGGCAGACAGGGGGCCTCTACAATGAGCAGTTCTTC
V: TRBV27; D: TRBD2; size: many; J: TRBJ2-5; CDR3: CASSRPGLAGVGSETQYF; DNA: TGTGCCAGCAGTCGTCCGGGACTAGCGGGAGTAGGATCGGAGACCCAGTACTTC
V: TRBV7-9; D: TRBD1; size: many; J: TRBJ2-7; CDR3: CASRQTGGPYEQYF; DNA: TGTGCCAGCAGACAGACAGGGGGACCCTACGAGCAGTACTTC
V: TRBV3-1; D: .; size: many; J: TRBJ2-2; CDR3: CASSSEGSTFGTGELFF; DNA: TGTGCCAGCAGCTCTGAAGGTAGCACTTTCGGCACCGGGGAGCTGTTTTTT
V: TRBV28; D: TRBD1; size: many; J: TRBJ1-1; CDR3: CASSLSLFLPGQGAATEAFF; DNA: TGTGCCAGCAGTTTATCTTTATTCCTCCCGGGACAGGGGGCGGCCACTGAAGCTTTCTTT
V: TRBV11-2; D: TRBD1; size: many; J: TRBJ2-7; CDR3: CASSLQGPPHSYEQYF; DNA: TGTGCCAGCAGCCTACAGGGGCCGCCCCACTCCTACGAGCAGTACTTC
V: TRBV9; D: TRBD2; size: many; J: TRBJ2-3; CDR3: CASSTRTSGTDTQYF; DNA: TGTGCCAGCAGCACCCGGACTAGCGGAACAGATACGCAGTATTTT
V: TRBV20-1; D: .; size: .; J: TRBJ1-5; CDR3: CSARVGHGGMPQHF; DNA: TGCAGTGCTAGAGTCGGTCACGGTGGCATGCCCCAGCATTTT
V: TRBV20-1; D: .; size: many; J: TRBJ2-7; CDR3: CSASPDTYEQYF; DNA: TGCAGTGCTAGCCCAGATACCTACGAGCAGTACTTC
V: TRBV7-6; D: TRBD1; size: .; J: TRBJ1-6; CDR3: CASSEKIRQGASPLHF; DNA: TGTGCCAGCAGCGAGAAGATTCGACAGGGCGCTTCACCCCTCCACTTT
V: TRBV4-2; D: .; size: many; J: TRBJ1-1; CDR3: CASSQEGRMNTEAFF; DNA: TGTGCCAGCAGCCAAGAAGGGAGAATGAACACTGAAGCTTTCTTT
V: TRBV7-9; D: .; size: many; J: TRBJ2-1; CDR3: CASSLADSYNEQFF; DNA: TGTGCCAGCAGCTTAGCGGACAGTTACAATGAGCAGTTCTTC
V: TRBV12-3/TRBV12-4; D: .; size: many; J: TRBJ1-2; CDR3: CASSSGLRNYGYTF; DNA: TGTGCCAGCAGTTCGGGTCTTCGGAACTATGGCTACACCTTC
V: TRBV7-2; D: TRBD1; size: many; J: TRBJ2-5; CDR3: CASNSLTGTGEETQYF; DNA: TGTGCCAGCAACTCCCTAACCGGGACAGGGGAAGAGACCCAGTACTTC
V: TRBV7-2; D: TRBD1; size: many; J: TRBJ2-7; CDR3: CASSSPDRGYRVQYF; DNA: TGTGCCAGCAGCTCCCCGGACAGGGGTTATCGGGTGCAGTACTTC
V: TRBV5-1; D: TRBD2; size: .; J: TRBJ2-7; CDR3: CASSLEGLAGAYEQYF; DNA: TGCGCCAGCAGCTTGGAGGGACTAGCGGGAGCCTACGAGCAGTACTTC
V: TRBV6-2/TRBV6-3; D: TRBD1; size: many; J: TRBJ1-5; CDR3: CASSYSTPRGQQPQHF; DNA: TGTGCCAGCAGTTACTCGACCCCAAGGGGGCAACAGCCCCAGCATTTT
V: TRBV7-2; D: TRBD2; size: many; J: TRBJ2-1; CDR3: CASSLVSSGGLNEQFF; DNA: TGTGCCAGCAGCTTAGTATCCAGCGGGGGACTTAATGAGCAGTTCTTC
V: TRBV7-9; D: .; size: many; J: TRBJ2-1; CDR3: CASSSGARLRSYNEQFF; DNA: TGTGCCAGCAGCTCGGGGGCCCGACTCAGATCCTACAATGAGCAGTTCTTC
V: TRBV6-1; D: TRBD2; size: .; J: TRBJ2-1; CDR3: CATKVGLAGNEQFF; DNA: TGTGCCACCAAAGTTGGACTAGCGGGCAATGAGCAGTTCTTC
V: TRBV10-3; D: .; size: few; J: TRBJ2-1; CDR3: CAISESLDFSQFF; DNA: TGTGCCATCAGTGAGTCGCTTGACTTCTCGCAGTTCTTC
V: TRBV5-1; D: .; size: few; J: TRBJ2-2; CDR3: CASSLVSRQNTGELFF; DNA: TGCGCCAGCAGCTTGGTATCCCGACAGAACACCGGGGAGCTGTTTTTT
V: TRBV6-2/TRBV6-3; D: TRBD2; size: .; J: TRBJ2-7; CDR3: CASSPMWLAGVVEQYF; DNA: TGTGCCAGCAGCCCAATGTGGCTAGCGGGAGTAGTCGAGCAGTACTTC
V: TRBV7-9; D: TRBD2; size: .; J: TRBJ2-3; CDR3: CASSLPSGSIDTQYF; DNA: TGTGCCAGCAGCTTACCTAGCGGGAGCATAGATACGCAGTATTTT
V: TRBV5-1; D: .; size: .; J: TRBJ1-1; CDR3: CASSLDISGMNTEAFF; DNA: TGCGCCAGCAGCTTGGATATATCAGGGATGAACACTGAAGCTTTCTTT